The rows below give T cell receptor beta chains drawn from one sample of a study of cytomegalovirus exposure and HLA in healthy donors. TCRdb's copy holds only in-frame clones and misses some; the assay was immunoSEQ multiplex PCR. The sample spans 100,000 to 150,000 clones; the ten largest clones claim under 3.5%. Sample: PBMCs. Source of these receptors: a young man in good health and CMV-seronegative. Each CDR3 is given with its conserved first and last residue. Each record gives: V gene, D gene, J gene, CDR3 protein, CDR3 DNA. A D gene is named only where the DNA matches it firmly.

TRBV18	-	TRBJ1-2	CASSPPSRSNYGYTF	TGTGCCAGCTCACCACCGTCCAGGTCTAACTATGGCTACACCTTC
TRBV7-8	-	TRBJ1-2	CASSPRVPSNGYTF	TGTGCCAGCAGCCCCCGGGTCCCCAGTAATGGCTACACCTTC
TRBV19	-	TRBJ1-1	CASSMARNTEAFF	TGTGCCAGTAGTATGGCTCGAAACACTGAAGCTTTCTTT
TRBV6-4	TRBD1	TRBJ2-5	CARERDSRVQETQYF	TGTGCCAGGGAGAGGGACAGTCGAGTCCAAGAGACCCAGTACTTC
TRBV28	TRBD1	TRBJ1-2	CASSSTGGRDYGYTF	TGTGCCAGCAGTTCAACAGGGGGTCGGGACTATGGCTACACCTTC
TRBV15	-	TRBJ1-1	CATSRVPVNTEAFF	TGTGCCACCAGCAGAGTGCCGGTTAACACTGAAGCTTTCTTT
TRBV7-3	TRBD1	TRBJ1-1	CASSSLGQGEAFF	TGTGCCAGCAGCTCCCTGGGACAGGGTGAAGCTTTCTTT
TRBV7-9	TRBD1	TRBJ2-7	CASSFVGQGPSEQYF	TGTGCCAGCAGCTTCGTGGGACAGGGGCCCTCCGAGCAGTACTTC
TRBV5-1	-	TRBJ2-7	CASSLWGLLSSYEQYF	TGCGCCAGCAGCTTGTGGGGACTCCTGAGCTCCTACGAGCAGTACTTC
TRBV5-6	-	TRBJ2-1	CASSLLGATYNEQFF	TGTGCCAGCAGCTTGTTAGGGGCTACTTACAATGAGCAGTTCTTC
TRBV15	-	TRBJ2-1	CATSRAGWNEQFF	TGTGCCACCAGCAGGGCAGGATGGAACGAGCAGTTCTTC
TRBV30	TRBD2	TRBJ2-7	CAWTSGRASFYEQYF	TGTGCCTGGACTAGCGGGAGGGCCTCGTTCTACGAGCAGTACTTC
TRBV5-8	TRBD2	TRBJ2-3	CAQGRGGGTDTQYF	TGTGCCCAAGGAAGGGGAGGGGGCACAGATACGCAGTATTTT
TRBV9	-	TRBJ2-5	CASSESIRDTQETQYF	TGTGCCAGCAGCGAGTCAATCCGGGACACCCAAGAGACCCAGTACTTC
TRBV11-2	TRBD2	TRBJ2-1	CASSSYRGLAAYNEQFF	TGTGCCAGCAGCTCCTACCGAGGACTAGCGGCCTACAATGAGCAGTTCTTC
TRBV5-1	TRBD1	TRBJ2-1	CASSSGTGNNEQFF	TGCGCCAGCAGTTCAGGGACAGGTAACAATGAGCAGTTCTTC
TRBV11-2	TRBD1	TRBJ1-1	CASSKVPGQGWGTEAFF	TGTGCCAGCAGCAAAGTCCCGGGACAGGGTTGGGGCACTGAAGCTTTCTTT
TRBV4-3	-	TRBJ2-1	CASSPVRVGQGYNEQFF	TGCGCCAGCAGCCCAGTTCGGGTGGGGCAAGGTTACAATGAGCAGTTCTTC
TRBV9	-	TRBJ1-1	CASSAQGNTEAFF	TGTGCCAGCAGCGCCCAGGGGAACACTGAAGCTTTCTTT
TRBV12-5	TRBD1	TRBJ2-5	CASGLGAGWIATGGDGETQYF	TGTGCTAGTGGTTTGGGTGCCGGTTGGATTGCAACAGGGGGTGACGGAGAGACCCAGTACTTC
TRBV5-1	TRBD2	TRBJ2-1	CASSLFSGRDYNEQFF	TGCGCCAGCAGCTTGTTTAGCGGGAGAGACTACAATGAGCAGTTCTTC
TRBV7-9	-	TRBJ2-1	CASSFALGGSYNEQFF	TGTGCCAGCAGCTTCGCTTTAGGAGGGAGTTACAATGAGCAGTTCTTC
TRBV30	TRBD1	TRBJ1-1	CASTPGTGVGTEAFF	TGTGCCTCTACTCCCGGGACAGGGGTAGGCACTGAAGCTTTCTTT
TRBV5-6	-	TRBJ2-1	CASSFRGYNEQFF	TGTGCCAGCAGCTTTAGGGGATACAATGAGCAGTTCTTC
TRBV13	TRBD2	TRBJ2-5	CASSPGGTSGETQYF	TGTGCCAGCAGCCCCGGCGGGACTAGCGGGGAGACCCAGTACTTC
TRBV6-5	-	TRBJ1-2	CASRPSEGSGYTF	TGTGCCAGCAGACCCTCTGAGGGCAGTGGCTACACCTTC
TRBV29-1	-	TRBJ2-5	CSVSDSSAETQYF	TGCAGCGTCTCGGACAGTAGCGCAGAGACCCAGTACTTC